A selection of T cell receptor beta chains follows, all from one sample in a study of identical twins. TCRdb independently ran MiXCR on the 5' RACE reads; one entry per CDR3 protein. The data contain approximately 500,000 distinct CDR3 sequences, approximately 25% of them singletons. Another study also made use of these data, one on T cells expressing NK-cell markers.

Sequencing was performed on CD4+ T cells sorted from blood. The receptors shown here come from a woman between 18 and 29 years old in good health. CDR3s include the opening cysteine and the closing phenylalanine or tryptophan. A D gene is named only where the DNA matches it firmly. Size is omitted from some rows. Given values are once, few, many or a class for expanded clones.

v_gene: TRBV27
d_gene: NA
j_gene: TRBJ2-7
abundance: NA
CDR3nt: TGTGCCAGCAGTCCCCGCCCTTACGCCTCCTACGAGCAGTACTTC
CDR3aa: CASSPRPYASYEQYF

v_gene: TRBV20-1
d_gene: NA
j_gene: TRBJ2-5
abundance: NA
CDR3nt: TGCAGTGCTAACAAGGACGGGGAAGAGACCCAGTACTTC
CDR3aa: CSANKDGEETQYF

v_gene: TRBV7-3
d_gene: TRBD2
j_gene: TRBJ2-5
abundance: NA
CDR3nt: TGTGCCAGCAGCTTAATAGCGGGGGGCCAAGAGACCCAGTACTTC
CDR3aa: CASSLIAGGQETQYF

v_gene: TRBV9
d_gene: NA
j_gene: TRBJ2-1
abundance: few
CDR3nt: TGTGCCAGCAGCGTAGGAGGACGAGCGTCGAATGAGCAGTTCTTC
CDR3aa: CASSVGGRASNEQFF

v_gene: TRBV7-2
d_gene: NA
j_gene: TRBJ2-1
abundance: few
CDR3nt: TGTGCCAGCAGCACGGGTCTCTCCTACAATGAGCAGTTCTTC
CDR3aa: CASSTGLSYNEQFF

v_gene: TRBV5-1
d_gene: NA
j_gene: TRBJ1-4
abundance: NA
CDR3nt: TGCGCCAGCAAGACAGACCCTAATGAAAAACTGTTTTTT
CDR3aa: CASKTDPNEKLFF

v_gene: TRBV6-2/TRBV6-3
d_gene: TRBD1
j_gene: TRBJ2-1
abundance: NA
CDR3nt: TGTGCCAGCAGCAAACAGATGGGACAGGACAATGAGCAGTTCTTC
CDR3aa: CASSKQMGQDNEQFF

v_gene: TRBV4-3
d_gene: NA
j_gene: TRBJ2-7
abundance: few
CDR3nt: TGCGCCAGCAGCCAAGGTAGACCGGGGGCCTACGAGCAGTACTTC
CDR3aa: CASSQGRPGAYEQYF

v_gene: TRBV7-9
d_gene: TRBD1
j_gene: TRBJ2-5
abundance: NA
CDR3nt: TGTGCCAGCAGCTTCGGTGACAGGGAGCGGGAGACCCAGTACTTC
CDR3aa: CASSFGDRERETQYF

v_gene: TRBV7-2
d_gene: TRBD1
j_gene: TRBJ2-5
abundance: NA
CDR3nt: TGTGCCAGCAGCCGGGGACAGCAAGAGACCCAGTACTTC
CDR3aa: CASSRGQQETQYF

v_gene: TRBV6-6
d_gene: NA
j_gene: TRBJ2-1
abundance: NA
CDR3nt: TGTGCCAGCATTGGGGCCTGGGTTATGTTCTTC
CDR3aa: CASIGAWVMFF

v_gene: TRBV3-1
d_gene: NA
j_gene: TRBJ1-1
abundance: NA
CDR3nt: TGTGCCAGCAGCCTAACCAGCGTCGGCCCTGAAGCTTTCTTT
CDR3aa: CASSLTSVGPEAFF

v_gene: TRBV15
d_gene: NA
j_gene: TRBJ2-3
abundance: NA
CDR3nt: TGTGCCACCAGCAGAGATTATACAGATACGCAGTATTTT
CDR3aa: CATSRDYTDTQYF

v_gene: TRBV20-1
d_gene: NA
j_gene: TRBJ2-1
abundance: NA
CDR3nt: TGCAGTGCAAAGAGGTCCTACAATGAGCAGTTCTTC
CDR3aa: CSAKRSYNEQFF

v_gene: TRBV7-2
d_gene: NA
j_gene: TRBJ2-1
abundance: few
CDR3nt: TGTGCCAGCAGCTTACATAAAGGCTTCTCCAATGAGCAGTTCTTC
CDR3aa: CASSLHKGFSNEQFF

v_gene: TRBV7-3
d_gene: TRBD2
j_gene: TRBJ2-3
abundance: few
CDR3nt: TGTGCCAGCAGCAGATCGGGGGGGAGCACAGATACGCAGTATTTT
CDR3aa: CASSRSGGSTDTQYF

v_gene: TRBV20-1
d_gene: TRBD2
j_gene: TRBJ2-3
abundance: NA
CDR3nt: TGCTGTGCTAAGCCTCTGACTAGCCCTCTGCCAGATACGCAGTATTTT
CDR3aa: CCAKPLTSPLPDTQYF